Each of the 30 T cell receptor beta chains below was sequenced from the same sample in a study of tumor T cells in aggressive B-cell lymphoma. Clones were sequenced by immunoSEQ multiplex PCR, and TCRdb holds only the in-frame ones, with some missing. The data hold some 4,000 clones, with about nine tenths observed a single time. Input material: tumor tissue. These receptors were collected from an adult with diffuse large B cell lymphoma.

V gene TRBV9 combines with J gene TRBJ1-4, with a weak D call TRBD1 (5 bases). Germline V lookup: CDR1 SGDLS, CDR2 YYNGEE. The CDR3 consists of 16 residues. V gave up 0 bases and J gave up 1 base, with 10 bases separating them. CDR3: CASSVGQFRTNEKLFF. The CDR3 nucleotides read TGTGCCAGCAGCGTAGGACAGTTCCGAACTAATGAAAAACTGTTTTTT. The entire variable domain, with the rest obtained from reference TRBV9 and TRBJ1-4, is as follows: DSGVTQTPKHLITATGQRVTLRCSPRSGDLSVYWYQQSLDQGLQFLIQYYNGEERAKGNILERFSAQQFPDLHSELNLSSLELGDSALYFCASSVGQFRTNEKLFFGSGTQLSVL.

The CDR3 loop reads CASSMSNSNQPQHF. Here the CDR3 DNA reads TGTGCCAGTAGTATGTCCAATAGCAATCAGCCCCAGCATTTT. The rearrangement joins TRBV19 to TRBJ1-5; D gene ambiguous. The CDR3 has 14 residues. Trimming removed 3 bases at V and 0 bases at J, with 6 bases between. CDR1 and CDR2 (germline): LNHDA, SQIVND (reference sequence). The whole variable domain, filled in from reference TRBV19 and TRBJ1-5, reads DGGITQSPKYLFRKEGQNVTLSCEQNLNHDAMYWYRQDPGQGLRLIYYSQIVNDFQKGDIAEGYSVSREKKESFPLTVTSAQKNPTAFYLCASSMSNSNQPQHFGDGTRLSIL.

The CDR3 coding sequence is TGTGCCAGCAGCTTTGGGGGGGTAGGAGGCTACACCTTC. This encodes CASSFGGVGGYTF. V gene TRBV5-4 combines with J gene TRBJ1-2; perhaps TRBD1 as D (5 bases). With 2 bases removed from V and 8 bases from J, the gap between germline ends came to 13 bases. The CDR3 loop spans 13 amino acids. Germline V gene data show CDR1 as SGHNT and CDR2 as YYREEE (reference sequence).

The chain combines TRBV23-1 with TRBJ2-1; TRBD2 agrees at 10 bases. TRBV23-1 is filed as an ORF, its function uncertain. The junction had 15 bases not matched to a gene; V was cut back by 0 bases and J by 4 bases. The CDR3 is 20 residues long. Written as DNA, the CDR3 is TGCGCCAGCAGTCAATCCGGTCCAACTAGCGGGACGAGGGGGTACAATGAGCAGTTCTTC. Its translation: CASSQSGPTSGTRGYNEQFF.

The J gene is TRBJ2-7, the V gene TRBV27, with D unresolved. Germline assignment: CDR1 MNHEY and CDR2 SMNVEV (reference sequence). The CDR3 spans 10 residues. The ends were cut back, 2 bases at V and 7 bases at J, with 3 bases in the middle. The CDR3: CASSLLEQYF. The CDR3 DNA sequence: TGTGCCAGCAGTTTACTTGAGCAGTACTTC.

The V and J genes are TRBV27 and TRBJ2-7; 7 nucleotides line up with TRBD1. This CDR3 comprises 17 residues. Trimming took 6 bases from V and 2 from J; bases not matched to a gene: 16. Looked up from germline, CDR1 is MNHEY and CDR2 is SMNVEV (reference sequence). The CDR3 loop is CASSLVGPGQRPYEQYF. DNA for the CDR3: TGTGCCAGCAGCCTCGTAGGACCGGGACAGCGACCCTACGAGCAGTACTTC.

The V gene is TRBV15, the J gene TRBJ1-5; D is uncertain. This CDR3 is built from 15 residues. The V gene's germline CDR1 is LNHNV and CDR2 YYDKDF (reference sequence). V lost 0 bases, J lost 5 bases, and 11 bases lay in between. Here the CDR3 reads CATSRDGGEYQPQHF. Written as DNA, the CDR3 is TGTGCCACCAGCAGAGATGGAGGAGAATATCAGCCCCAGCATTTT.

The chain joins TRBV10-3 to TRBJ1-1; D not resolved. Germline V gives CDR1 ENHRY, CDR2 SYGVKD. The length of the CDR3 is 13 residues. Trimming took off 6 bases at V and 4 bases at J, with 12 bases between the two ends. CDR3 DNA sequence: TGTGCCATCAGGGAGGACCCTAGCACTGAAGCTTTCTTT. It encodes CAIREDPSTEAFF.

V and J are TRBV28 and TRBJ2-1; 7 bases map to TRBD1. With 5 bases clipped from V and 2 bases from J, the junction kept 12 bases outside the gene matches. This CDR3 is built from 17 residues. CDR1 and CDR2 from the germline V gene are MDHEN and SYDVKM. Written as DNA, the CDR3 is TGTGCCAGCAGTCCCCGGACAGGCTTTTTCACCTACAATGAGCAGTTCTTC. This translates into CASSPRTGFFTYNEQFF.

This rearrangement joins TRBV7-2 to TRBJ2-2; tentative D call: TRBD2 (6 bases). Trimming left V 3 bases short and J 5 bases short, with 16 bases between. The CDR3 is 16 amino acids. The germline CDR1 and CDR2 sequences are SGHTA and FQGNSA. The CDR3 region is CASSLSGTLVTGELFF. The CDR3 DNA is TGTGCCAGCAGCTTGTCCGGGACTCTGGTTACCGGGGAGCTGTTTTTT.

The rearrangement uses TRBV5-1 and TRBJ2-7, with D tentatively TRBD2 (5 bases). Germline loops: CDR1 SGHRS, CDR2 YFSETQ. The CDR3 has 13 residues. The V and J ends lost 4 bases and 0 bases respectively, with 8 bases between them. In nucleotides, the CDR3 is TGCGCCAGCAGCGTGGCGGGCTCCTACGAGCAGTACTTC. Translated, it gives CASSVAGSYEQYF. Together with reference TRBV5-1 and TRBJ2-7, the CDR3 gives the full variable domain: KAGVTQTPRYLIKTRGQQVTLSCSPISGHRSVSWYQQTPGQGLQFLFEYFSETQRNKGNFPGRFSGRQFSNSRSEMNVSTLELGDSALYLCASSVAGSYEQYFGPGTRLTVT.

This clone has just a few counts. The chain couples TRBV6-4 to TRBJ2-7, with 14 bases fitting TRBD2. Unmatched junction bases numbered 4, after V lost 0 bases and J lost 3 bases. This CDR3 is built from 17 residues. Germline-derived CDR1 and CDR2 are MRHNA and SNTAGT. Here the CDR3 DNA reads TGTGCCAGCAGTGACTCGACTAGCGGGAGGGCCGACTACGAGCAGTACTTC. It yields the protein CASSDSTSGRADYEQYF.

This chain joins TRBV30 and TRBJ2-5, with 8 bases lining up with TRBD2. V dropped 2 bases and J dropped 5; count of bases not matched to a gene: 7. The length of the CDR3 is 14 residues. Germline V gene lookup returns CDR1 GTSNPN and CDR2 SVGIG (reference sequence). CDR3 in DNA: TGTGCCTGGAGTAGAGCGGGAGTGGGGGAGACCCAGTACTTC. Amino acids: CAWSRAGVGETQYF. Based on the CDR3 plus reference TRBV30 and TRBJ2-5, the full variable domain is SQTIHQWPATLVQPVGSPLSLECTVEGTSNPNLYWYRQAAGRGLQLLFYSVGIGQISSEVPQNLSASRPQDRQFILSSKKLLLSDSGFYLCAWSRAGVGETQYFGPGTRLLVL.

The V and J genes are TRBV7-6 and TRBJ2-5; D not certain. Trimming shortened V by 1 base and J by 4 bases, and 10 bases separated the two germline ends. Germline V gene data show CDR1 as SGHVS and CDR2 as FNYEAQ. CDR3 length: 14 amino acids. CDR3 amino acids: CASSLDQVIETQYF. CDR3 nucleotides: TGTGCCAGCAGCTTAGATCAGGTCATAGAGACCCAGTACTTC.

The gene calls are TRBV7-6 and TRBJ2-1, with 9 bases aligning to TRBD2. Germline lookup yields CDR1 SGHVS and CDR2 FNYEAQ. Losses at the gene ends were 5 bases for V and 0 bases for J; bases not matched to a gene: 8. This CDR3 is built from 17 residues. The CDR3 bases are TGTGCCAGCAGCCCCCAGACTAGCGGCAGCTCCTACAATGAGCAGTTCTTC. Translating gives CASSPQTSGSSYNEQFF.

The chain links TRBV27 to TRBJ2-1, with 10 nucleotides matching TRBD2. Germline CDR1 reads MNHEY; CDR2 reads SMNVEV (reference sequence). Germline trimming cut 5 bases from V and 5 bases from J; bases unmatched to any gene: 9. The CDR3 contains 16 residues. The DNA of the CDR3 is TGTGCCAGCAGTCGACCGGGACTAGCGTCCGACAATGAGCAGTTCTTC. The encoded protein is CASSRPGLASDNEQFF.

The rearrangement links TRBV5-6 to TRBJ2-3, with 7 bases fitting TRBD2. Germline V CDR1 and CDR2: SGHDT, YYEEEE. The CDR3 consists of 13 residues. Trimming took 5 bases from V and 6 from J; bases not matched to a gene: 6. The CDR3 region has the DNA TGTGCCAGCAGGGCGGGAGTTACTGATACGCAGTATTTT. It is translated as CASRAGVTDTQYF.

Here the CDR3 reads CAWSVRGSDNQPQHF. The DNA of the CDR3 is TGTGCCTGGAGTGTACGGGGGTCAGATAATCAGCCCCAGCATTTT. The rearrangement links TRBV30 to TRBJ1-5; D might be TRBD1 (5 bases). V was clipped by 0 bases and J by 4 bases, with 13 bases between them. Germline lookup yields CDR1 GTSNPN and CDR2 SVGIG (reference sequence). This CDR3 is 15 amino acids long.

The chain recombines TRBV10-2 with TRBJ2-7, with D perhaps TRBD2 (6 bases). Deletions cut 8 bases from V and 5 bases from J, with 28 bases between. CDR3 size: 17 residues. CDR1 WSHSY and CDR2 SAAADI come from the germline V gene. The CDR3 spells CASFYNPRAGTPDEQYF. DNA of the CDR3: TGCGCCAGCTTCTATAACCCTAGGGCCGGGACTCCGGACGAGCAGTACTTC.

The chain recombines TRBV9 with TRBJ2-3; 12 nucleotides align to TRBD2. V gave up 3 bases and J gave up 7 bases; unmatched junction bases: 3. The CDR3 loop spans 14 amino acids. Germline CDR1 is SGDLS and CDR2 is YYNGEE. The CDR3 bases are TGTGCCAGCAGCGCCGGACTAGCGGGGCATACGCAGTATTTT. This sequence encodes CASSAGLAGHTQYF.

This clone was counted a single time. The chain has TRBV7-9 and TRBJ2-1, with TRBD1 as a possible D gene (5 bases). Trimming took off 1 base at V and 3 bases at J, with 16 bases between the two ends. The length of the CDR3 is 17 residues. Looked up from germline, CDR1 is SEHNR and CDR2 is FQNEAQ (reference sequence). The CDR3 nucleotides are TGTGCCAGCAGCTTAGTAGGGGTGTTAGGCCACTACAATGAGCAGTTCTTC. Encoded protein: CASSLVGVLGHYNEQFF.

The chain combines TRBV9 with TRBJ2-1; 8 bases agree with TRBD2. The V segment lost 4 bases and the J segment 8 bases; nucleotides outside the gene matches: 5. This CDR3 spans 13 amino acids. Looked up from germline, CDR1 is SGDLS and CDR2 is YYNGEE. This CDR3 reads CASSSGSNDEQFF. DNA for the CDR3: TGTGCCAGCAGCAGCGGGAGTAATGATGAGCAGTTCTTC.

The chain uses TRBV28 and TRBJ2-2; 8 bases agree with TRBD2. The germline gives CDR1 MDHEN, CDR2 SYDVKM. The J segment lost 6 bases and the V segment lost 3 bases, leaving 0 bases of the junction unmatched. The CDR3 extends over 13 amino acids. CDR3 sequence reads: CASSFGGAGELFF. The DNA of the CDR3 is TGTGCCAGCAGTTTCGGGGGGGCCGGGGAGCTGTTTTTT. The complete variable domain, with remaining parts taken from reference TRBV28 and TRBJ2-2, reads DVKVTQSSRYLVKRTGEKVFLECVQDMDHENMFWYRQDPGLGLRLIYFSYDVKMKEKGDIPEGYSVSREKKERFSLILESASTNQTSMYLCASSFGGAGELFFGEGSRLTVL.

The chain is built from TRBV4-3 and TRBJ2-1, with 12 nucleotides matching TRBD2. This CDR3 has 16 residues. The V and J ends lost 1 base and 8 bases, in that order; junction bases with no gene match: 6. Germline V gives CDR1 LGHNA, CDR2 YSLEER. CDR3 nucleotides: TGCGCCAGCAGCCAAGTGTACCTAGCGGGAGGGCATGAGCAGTTCTTC. This sequence encodes CASSQVYLAGGHEQFF.

This clone occurred once. This chain uses TRBV27 with TRBJ2-7, with D maybe TRBD1 (6 bases). Germline CDR1 reads MNHEY; CDR2 reads SMNVEV (reference sequence). V gave up 5 bases and J gave up 1 base, with 12 bases separating them. The CDR3 sequence is 14 residues long. CDR3 nucleotides: TGTGCCAGCAGTCCCAGGGGCGCATCCTACGAGCAGTACTTC. Translation gives CASSPRGASYEQYF.

V and J are TRBV4-1 and TRBJ2-1; 11 bases are shared with TRBD1. Germline CDR1 MGHRA, CDR2 YSYEKL. This CDR3 spans 18 amino acids. The V segment lost 0 bases and the J segment 6 bases; nucleotides outside the gene matches: 10. The CDR3 sequence: CASSQEGLPGTGGNEQFF. As DNA, the CDR3 is TGCGCCAGCAGCCAAGAAGGTCTTCCCGGGACAGGGGGCAATGAGCAGTTCTTC.

The chain is built from TRBV6-1 and TRBJ1-1; D uncertain. V was cut by 3 bases and J by 4 bases, with 15 bases left in between. The CDR3 runs 15 residues. Looked up from germline, CDR1 is MNHNS and CDR2 is SASEGT. The CDR3 region has the DNA TGTGCCAGCAGTGACCCCGGGAGATCCGGCACTGAAGCTTTCTTT. It translates to CASSDPGRSGTEAFF.

Comment on this clone: The junction does not match germline at one end; this may be a read error. The rearrangement uses TRBV7-2 and TRBJ2-1; D is possibly TRBD2 (5 bases). This CDR3 spans 16 amino acids. Per germline, CDR1 SGHTA and CDR2 FQGNSA. CDR3 sequence reads: CASSSIAKSSYNEQFF. CDR3 DNA sequence: TGTGCCAGCAGCTCTATAGCGAAGAGCTCCTATAATGAGCAGTTCTTC.

The chain joins TRBV5-6 to TRBJ2-5, with D possibly being TRBD2 (6 bases). CDR3 length: 14 amino acids. CDR1 and CDR2 from the germline V gene are SGHDT and YYEEEE. Trimming removed 3 bases from V and 5 bases from J, with 14 bases in between. Here the CDR3 reads CASSWGVGGETQYF. The CDR3, as DNA: TGTGCCAGCAGCTGGGGGGTCGGTGGGGAGACCCAGTACTTC.

V usage is TRBV5-4 and J usage is TRBJ1-1; perhaps TRBD1 as D (6 bases). Germline V gives CDR1 SGHNT, CDR2 YYREEE (reference sequence). CDR3 length: 16 residues. Deletions cut 0 bases from V and 6 bases from J, with 18 bases between. The CDR3 here is CASSLGPGQGRAEAFF. In DNA form, the CDR3 reads TGTGCCAGCAGCTTGGGCCCAGGGCAGGGGAGGGCTGAAGCTTTCTTT.